These 28 T cell receptor beta chains came from one sample sequenced in a study of T cell responses to AZD1222 COVID-19 vaccine. Repertoires were generated with immunoSEQ multiplex PCR, while TCRdb's copy carries only in-frame clones and drops some. Found here are roughly 120,000 clones, 70% to 90% of them singletons; the top ten hold roughly 18%. The sample in question was peripheral blood, obtained 28 days after the second AZD1222 dose. The receptors here all came from an adult who received the AZD1222 COVID-19 vaccine.

The gene calls are TRBV27 and TRBJ1-4; a weak D match, TRBD1 (5 bases). The germline V gene encodes CDR1 MNHEY and CDR2 SMNVEV (reference sequence). The CDR3 totals 14 residues. V was cut by 4 bases and J by 7 bases, with 13 bases left in between. CDR3 sequence: CASSSGGWGEKLFF. DNA for the CDR3: TGTGCCAGCAGTTCCGGGGGGTGGGGTGAAAAACTGTTTTTT. Complete variable domain (other parts from reference TRBV27 and TRBJ1-4): EAQVTQNPRYLITVTGKKLTVTCSQNMNHEYMSWYRQDPGLGLRQIYYSMNVEVTDKGDVPEGYKVSRKEKRNFPLILESPSPNQTSLYFCASSSGGWGEKLFFGSGTQLSVL.

This chain uses TRBV11-3 with TRBJ2-2; tentatively, D is TRBD1 or TRBD2 (6 bases each). V lost 3 bases and J 4 bases, leaving 9 bases between the germline ends. Germline CDR1 SGHNT, CDR2 YENEEA. CDR3 length equals 14 residues. In DNA, the CDR3 is TGTGCCAGCAGCTTCCGGGGGCCCACCGGGGAGCTGTTTTTT. Amino acids: CASSFRGPTGELFF.

This chain links TRBV28 with TRBJ1-6; 7 nucleotides match TRBD1. V shed 4 bases and J 11 bases; nucleotides not matched to a gene: 17. There are 17 residues in the CDR3. The germline V gene encodes CDR1 MDHEN and CDR2 SYDVKM. CDR3 sequence reads: CASSSTGQAFKNTPLHF. The CDR3 nucleotides are TGTGCCAGCAGTTCGACAGGGCAGGCTTTTAAGAATACACCCCTCCACTTT.

The rearrangement links TRBV4-3 to TRBJ1-1, with D possibly matching TRBD1 (6 bases). The V gene lost 0 bases and the J gene lost 6 bases, with 14 bases spanning the gap. The CDR3 is 15 residues long. From germline, CDR1 is LGHNA and CDR2 YSLEER. The CDR3 bases are TGCGCCAGCAGCCAAGAACAGGGTGGATCCGCTGAAGCTTTCTTT. Amino acids: CASSQEQGGSAEAFF.

V is TRBV3-1 (or the pseudogene TRBV3-2) and J is TRBJ2-5; unclear D gene. The CDR3 length is 15 residues. From germline, CDR1 is LGHDT and CDR2 YNNKEL (reference sequence). Trimming left V 4 bases short and J 4 bases short, with 16 bases between. The CDR3 loop reads CASSRRPGAPETQYF. Written as DNA, the CDR3 is TGTGCCAGCAGCCGTCGCCCAGGCGCCCCAGAGACCCAGTACTTC.

This clone was counted only a few times. The chain recombines TRBV7-9 with TRBJ2-3; maybe TRBD1 (5 bases). The CDR3 spans 15 residues. From germline, CDR1 is SEHNR and CDR2 FQNEAQ (reference sequence). The V end lost 6 bases, the J end lost 1 base, and 14 bases lay between the germline ends. CDR3 protein: CASRPMLTGTDTQYF. The CDR3 DNA follows: TGTGCCAGCAGACCCATGCTGACAGGCACAGATACGCAGTATTTT.

The V gene is TRBV5-6, the J gene TRBJ2-5, with no clear D. V lost 0 bases and J 2 bases, leaving 8 bases between the germline ends. Per germline, CDR1 SGHDT and CDR2 YYEEEE. This CDR3 has 14 amino acids. CDR3 nucleotides: TGTGCCAGCAGCTTGGACGGTCAACAAGAGACCCAGTACTTC. It translates to CASSLDGQQETQYF.

The chain's CDR3 is CASSLQGSMNTEAFF. DNA of the CDR3: TGTGCCAGCAGCTTGCAAGGGAGCATGAACACTGAAGCTTTCTTT. The chain recombines TRBV5-4 with TRBJ1-1, with D unresolved. The CDR3 is made up of 15 amino acids. Germline CDR1 SGHNT, CDR2 YYREEE (reference sequence). Between the trimmed V and J ends, which lost 1 base and 0 bases, there was a span of 10 bases.

This clone was detected only once. This chain uses TRBV27 with TRBJ2-7, with D possibly matching TRBD1 (5 bases). Germline values: CDR1 MNHEY, CDR2 SMNVEV (reference sequence). V was pared by 4 bases and J by 3 bases, with 22 bases between. The CDR3 covers 17 residues. Here the CDR3 reads CASSSQPARAVFYEQYF. The CDR3 DNA reads TGTGCCAGCAGTTCTCAGCCAGCCAGGGCCGTCTTCTACGAGCAGTACTTC.

This clone has a handful of counts. The chain uses TRBV29-1 and TRBJ2-1; D might be TRBD2 (5 bases). The V gene's germline CDR1 is SQVTM and CDR2 ANQGSEA. Deletions cut 1 base from V and 8 bases from J, with 18 bases between. The CDR3 is 15 amino acids. The DNA of the CDR3 is TGCAGCGTTGAAGTCGGCACTAGTGAGGGCGATGAGCAGTTCTTC. The encoded protein is CSVEVGTSEGDEQFF.

This chain uses TRBV27 with TRBJ1-5; D remains ambiguous. Trimming cost V 2 bases and J 5 bases, with 13 bases left between them. There are 15 residues in the CDR3. Germline V lookup: CDR1 MNHEY, CDR2 SMNVEV (reference sequence). CDR3 sequence (DNA): TGTGCCAGCAGTTTAGCCGGAATGAGGGATCAGCCCCAGCATTTT. It translates to CASSLAGMRDQPQHF.

The CDR3 protein is CAWGTGEETQYF. CDR3 DNA: TGTGCCTGGGGGACCGGTGAGGAGACCCAGTACTTC. The rearrangement uses TRBV30 and TRBJ2-5, with D possibly called TRBD1 or TRBD2 (5 bases each). Looked up from germline, CDR1 is GTSNPN and CDR2 is SVGIG (reference sequence). Trimming shortened V by 5 bases and J by 5 bases, and 12 bases separated the two germline ends. The CDR3 is 12 amino acids.

V is TRBV15 and J is TRBJ1-5, with a weak D call TRBD1 (5 bases). Trimming removed 1 base at V and 2 bases at J, with 9 bases between. Germline loops: CDR1 LNHNV, CDR2 YYDKDF (reference sequence). The CDR3 extends over 15 amino acids. In nucleotides, the CDR3 is TGTGCCACCAGCAGAGCTACGGGGGGCAATCAGCCCCAGCATTTT. It yields the protein CATSRATGGNQPQHF.

The rearrangement joins TRBV28 to TRBJ1-4, with a tentative D call TRBD1 (6 bases). CDR1 and CDR2 (germline): MDHEN, SYDVKM. The CDR3 has 16 amino acids. V lost 7 bases and J 8 bases, leaving 23 bases between the germline ends. The CDR3 DNA reads as TGTGCCAGCACCCAAGGCAGGGGAACAGCAGTAGAAAAACTGTTTTTT. Residues: CASTQGRGTAVEKLFF. Full variable domain (remainder filled in from reference TRBV28 and TRBJ1-4): DVKVTQSSRYLVKRTGEKVFLECVQDMDHENMFWYRQDPGLGLRLIYFSYDVKMKEKGDIPEGYSVSREKKERFSLILESASTNQTSMYLCASTQGRGTAVEKLFFGSGTQLSVL.

The rearrangement links TRBV3-1 (or the pseudogene TRBV3-2) to TRBJ2-7, with D hard to call. This CDR3 comprises 13 residues. Germline V gives CDR1 LGHDT, CDR2 YNNKEL (reference sequence). Deletions cut 1 base from V and 3 bases from J, with 7 bases between. The chain's CDR3 is CASSQGTYYEQYF. The DNA of the CDR3 is TGTGCCAGCAGCCAAGGTACATACTACGAGCAGTACTTC.

This sequence joins TRBV29-1 and TRBJ1-2, with D tentatively TRBD1 (6 bases). Trimming removed 6 bases from V and 4 bases from J, with 24 bases in between. CDR3 length equals 16 residues. CDR1 and CDR2 from the germline V gene are SQVTM and ANQGSEA. The DNA of the CDR3 is TGCAGCGTCGCTGAGCAGGGTGCGGGGGCCGGCTATGGCTACACCTTC. It translates to CSVAEQGAGAGYGYTF.

The V call is TRBV13, the J call TRBJ2-1; 14 nucleotides match TRBD2. V trimming: 5 bases; J trimming: 10 bases; junction bases outside the gene matches: 13. The length of the CDR3 is 17 residues. Germline V gene lookup returns CDR1 PRHDT and CDR2 FYEKMQ (reference sequence). The CDR3 region has the DNA TGTGCCAGCAGCCGATTTCGACTAGCGGGAGGGGTCATGGAGCAGTTCTTC. Amino acid sequence: CASSRFRLAGGVMEQFF.

The chain joins TRBV2 to TRBJ2-1, with 9 bases lining up with TRBD1. Germline values: CDR1 SNHLY, CDR2 FYNNEI. The CDR3 totals 13 residues. V shed 6 bases, J shed 4 bases, and the junction held 1 base outside the gene matches. In DNA, the CDR3 is TGTGCCAGCAGGACAGGGGGTTACAATGAGCAGTTCTTC. Translating gives CASRTGGYNEQFF.

V usage is TRBV19 and J usage is TRBJ1-1; D possibly corresponds to TRBD1 (6 bases). V shed 7 bases and J shed 8 bases, with 11 bases lying between them. Germline loops: CDR1 LNHDA, CDR2 SQIVND (reference sequence). The CDR3 is made up of 11 amino acids. CDR3 region: CASTKDREAFF. CDR3 sequence (DNA): TGTGCCAGTACCAAGGACAGAGAAGCTTTCTTT.

On this clone itself: One end of the junction fails to match germline, which may point to a read error. The CDR3 DNA sequence: TGTGCCAGCAGTTACGGGCGAAGCTCCTACGGGCAGTACTTC. Translation gives CASSYGRSSYGQYF. The V and J genes are TRBV6-7 and TRBJ2-7; D not certain. TRBV6-7 is recorded as an ORF, its role being uncertain. The CDR3 runs 14 residues.

This chain connects TRBV27 to TRBJ2-7, with unresolved D. Deletions cut 5 bases from V and 6 bases from J, with 20 bases between. CDR3 length: 15 amino acids. Germline loops: CDR1 MNHEY, CDR2 SMNVEV (reference sequence). DNA of the CDR3: TGTGCCAGCAGTCCGGCAGTGGGGTCACCCGCCGAGCAGTACTTC. Protein: CASSPAVGSPAEQYF.

The genes are TRBV5-6 and TRBJ2-1; no clear D. V lost 4 bases and J 10 bases, leaving 12 bases between the germline ends. Looked up from germline, CDR1 is SGHDT and CDR2 is YYEEEE. The CDR3 consists of 12 residues. In nucleotides, the CDR3 is TGTGCCAGCAGCCCGAATTTTAAGGAGCAGTTCTTC. Translated: CASSPNFKEQFF.

The rearrangement joins TRBV9 to TRBJ2-1, with 13 bases fitting TRBD2. V trimming: 7 bases; J trimming: 8 bases; junction bases outside the gene matches: 9. CDR3 length equals 15 residues. In germline, CDR1 is SGDLS, CDR2 YYNGEE. The DNA of the CDR3 is TGTGCCAGCCGACTAGCGGGAGGCCTATTTGATGAGCAGTTCTTC. Amino acid sequence: CASRLAGGLFDEQFF. The full variable domain, with the rest looked up from reference TRBV9 and TRBJ2-1, is DSGVTQTPKHLITATGQRVTLRCSPRSGDLSVYWYQQSLDQGLQFLIQYYNGEERAKGNILERFSAQQFPDLHSELNLSSLELGDSALYFCASRLAGGLFDEQFFGPGTRLTVL.

CDR3 residues: CSVGRGSYNEQFF. DNA for the CDR3: TGCAGCGTTGGGCGAGGGTCCTACAATGAGCAGTTCTTC. The V gene is TRBV29-1, the J gene TRBJ2-1; D is perhaps TRBD2 (5 bases). The CDR3 extends over 13 amino acids. Looked up from germline, CDR1 is SQVTM and CDR2 is ANQGSEA. Trimming removed 4 bases at V and 1 base at J, with 8 bases between.

The chain couples TRBV9 to TRBJ2-7; 8 bases are shared with TRBD2. The germline gives CDR1 SGDLS, CDR2 YYNGEE. The V gene end was trimmed by 0 bases and the J gene end by 6 bases; junction bases not matched to a gene: 8. The CDR3 extends over 15 amino acids. The CDR3 DNA follows: TGTGCCAGCAGCGTAGTAGCTAGCGGGTTATCCGAGCAGTACTTC. Its protein product is CASSVVASGLSEQYF.

The CDR3 reads CASSQDPMTDTQYF. CDR3 bases: TGTGCCAGCAGCCAAGATCCCATGACAGATACGCAGTATTTT. The V and J genes are TRBV3-1 (or the pseudogene TRBV3-2) and TRBJ2-3; D unclear. The CDR3 is made up of 14 amino acids. V lost 0 bases to trimming and J lost 3 bases, with 7 bases between them. Looked up from germline, CDR1 is LGHDT and CDR2 is YNNKEL (reference sequence).

V gene TRBV7-2 combines with J gene TRBJ1-3; unclear D gene. Trimming pared 0 bases from V and 7 bases from J, leaving 25 bases between. The CDR3 consists of 19 residues. CDR1 and CDR2 (germline): SGHTA, FQGNSA. The CDR3 DNA sequence: TGTGCCAGCAGCTTAGCTTTTCATTACAGCGGGGAATCGAGGAACACCATATATTTT. Translation: CASSLAFHYSGESRNTIYF.

The rearrangement uses TRBV2 and TRBJ1-5, with unresolved D. The CDR3 is 12 residues long. Germline V gene sequence: CDR1 SNHLY, CDR2 FYNNEI. V was cut by 8 bases and J by 0 bases, with 5 bases left in between. The CDR3 region is CASGYSNQPQHF. CDR3 nucleotides: TGTGCCAGCGGGTATAGCAATCAGCCCCAGCATTTT.